The entry below describes one TCR beta chain. The study assigned cohorts using participant-reported clinical history. Original handling: Reference gene primer amplification yielded estimated nucleated cell counts. TCRdb keeps only in-frame clones here, not all; method: immunoSEQ multiplex PCR. The V and J calls and clone size were taken over from that table, and D and trimming were inferred from the DNA. The sample yields 350,000 to 550,000 clones, 70% to 90% seen once. J gave up 8 bases and V 2 bases, and 6 bases lay outside the gene matches. This CDR3 has 15 amino acids. Germline lookup yields CDR1 MGHRA and CDR2 YSYEKL. The data derive from a study of blood T cell repertoires in COVID-19. For the study at large: Specimens from acute and convalescent COVID-19 originated in the United States, Italy and Spain.

Material: PBMCs or T cells enriched from blood (not recorded which). J is TRBJ1-4 and V is TRBV4-1, with 9 bases identical to TRBD1. This receptor was identified in a woman aged 18-30 years with acute COVID-19. The CDR3 bases are TGCGCCAGCAGCCAATCGGGACAGGGTAGCGAAAAACTGTTTTTT. This translates into CASSQSGQGSEKLFF.